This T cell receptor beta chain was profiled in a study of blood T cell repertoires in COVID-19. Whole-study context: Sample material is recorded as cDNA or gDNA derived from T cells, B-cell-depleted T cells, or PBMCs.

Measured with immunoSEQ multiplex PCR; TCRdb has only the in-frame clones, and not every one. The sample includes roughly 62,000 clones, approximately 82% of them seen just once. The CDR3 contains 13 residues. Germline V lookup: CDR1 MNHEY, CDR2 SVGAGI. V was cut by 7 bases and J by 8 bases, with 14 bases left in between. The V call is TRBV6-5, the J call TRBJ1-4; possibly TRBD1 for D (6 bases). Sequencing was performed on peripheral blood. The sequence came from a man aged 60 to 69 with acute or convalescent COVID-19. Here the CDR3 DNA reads TGTGCCAGCATGTGGCAGGGGAACGAAAAACTGTTTTTT. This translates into CASMWQGNEKLFF.